Listed below are T cell receptor beta chains from one sample, sequenced in a study of a mutant IDH1 vaccine in newly diagnosed glioma. Here immunoSEQ multiplex PCR was the method, and the copy in TCRdb shows in-frame clones only, minus some. The data show 80,000 to 100,000 clones, with over 75% seen just once and 5% to 5.5% held by the top ten. The material sequenced was PBMCs, taken from a glioma patient treated with radiotherapy, temozolomide or both. The receptors were sampled from a man aged 35-49 years with glioma. Some clones in this sample may be carry-over from other donors' samples. Both conserved end residues are part of each CDR3. A D gene is named only where the DNA matches it firmly. Expanded clones get a size class; other rows say once, few or many, or leave the size out.

CDR3aa: CASSFFTTGDNSPLHF
CDR3nt: TGCGCCAGCAGCTTTTTCACAACAGGGGATAATTCACCCCTCCACTTT
abundance: .
d_gene: TRBD1
v_gene: TRBV5-1
j_gene: TRBJ1-6

CDR3aa: CASSRRANYGYTF
CDR3nt: TGTGCCAGCAGCCGCCGCGCTAACTATGGCTACACCTTC
abundance: .
d_gene: .
v_gene: TRBV6-5
j_gene: TRBJ1-2

CDR3aa: CASSLLGGNYGYTF
CDR3nt: TGTGCCAGCAGCTTATTGGGGGGAAACTATGGCTACACCTTC
abundance: .
d_gene: .
v_gene: TRBV7-9
j_gene: TRBJ1-2

CDR3aa: CASSEASGGGGYTF
CDR3nt: TGTGCCAGCAGTGAAGCGTCGGGGGGCGGTGGCTACACCTTC
abundance: once
d_gene: .
v_gene: TRBV6-1
j_gene: TRBJ1-2

CDR3aa: CAISETGDGYTF
CDR3nt: TGTGCCATCAGTGAAACAGGGGATGGCTACACCTTC
abundance: .
d_gene: TRBD1
v_gene: TRBV10-3
j_gene: TRBJ1-2

CDR3aa: CASSPPIEQYF
CDR3nt: TGTGCCAGCTCACCACCGATCGAGCAGTACTTC
abundance: .
d_gene: .
v_gene: TRBV18
j_gene: TRBJ2-7

CDR3aa: CASRGTSGGYQETQYF
CDR3nt: TGTGCCAGCAGGGGGACTAGCGGGGGGTACCAAGAGACCCAGTACTTC
abundance: .
d_gene: TRBD2
v_gene: TRBV6-6
j_gene: TRBJ2-5

CDR3aa: CASSASGASTGELFF
CDR3nt: TGTGCCAGCAGCGCCTCAGGGGCCTCCACCGGGGAGCTGTTTTTT
abundance: .
d_gene: .
v_gene: TRBV7-7
j_gene: TRBJ2-2

CDR3aa: CASSLVGGVVNSPLHF
CDR3nt: TGTGCCAGCAGCTTGGTTGGGGGCGTCGTGAATTCACCCCTCCACTTT
abundance: .
d_gene: .
v_gene: TRBV5-5
j_gene: TRBJ1-6

CDR3aa: CASRPSRDGITEAFF
CDR3nt: TGTGCCAGCCGTCCATCCAGGGACGGCATCACTGAAGCTTTCTTT
abundance: once
d_gene: .
v_gene: TRBV2
j_gene: TRBJ1-1

CDR3aa: CAWSVDRGRHSPLHF
CDR3nt: TGTGCCTGGAGTGTGGACAGGGGGAGGCATTCACCCCTCCACTTT
abundance: .
d_gene: TRBD1
v_gene: TRBV30
j_gene: TRBJ1-6

CDR3aa: CASSSLAVAADTQYF
CDR3nt: TGTGCCAGCAGCTCCTTAGCTGTCGCGGCAGATACGCAGTATTTT
abundance: .
d_gene: .
v_gene: TRBV11-3
j_gene: TRBJ2-3

CDR3aa: CASSQETHPNYGYTF
CDR3nt: TGTGCCAGCAGCCAAGAGACACATCCTAACTATGGCTACACCTTC
abundance: .
d_gene: .
v_gene: TRBV4-2
j_gene: TRBJ1-2

CDR3aa: CASRPEQMGNTEAFF
CDR3nt: TGTGCCAGCAGGCCGGAGCAAATGGGGAACACTGAAGCTTTCTTT
abundance: once
d_gene: .
v_gene: TRBV2
j_gene: TRBJ1-1

CDR3aa: CASSPTGGNQPQHF
CDR3nt: TGTGCCAGCAGCCCCACCGGGGGAAATCAGCCCCAGCATTTT
abundance: once
d_gene: .
v_gene: TRBV7-9
j_gene: TRBJ1-5

CDR3aa: CASTTGQGANGGTEAFF
CDR3nt: TGTGCCAGCACCACAGGACAGGGGGCGAATGGAGGCACTGAAGCTTTCTTT
abundance: .
d_gene: TRBD1
v_gene: TRBV5-5
j_gene: TRBJ1-1

CDR3aa: CASHRALDTQYF
CDR3nt: TGTGCCAGCCACAGGGCTCTGGATACGCAGTATTTT
abundance: .
d_gene: .
v_gene: TRBV2
j_gene: TRBJ2-3

CDR3aa: CASSRGLNTEAFF
CDR3nt: TGTGCCAGCAGCCGCGGTCTGAACACTGAAGCTTTCTTT
abundance: .
d_gene: .
v_gene: TRBV5-6
j_gene: TRBJ1-1

CDR3aa: CSVSRDQDEKLFF
CDR3nt: TGCAGCGTATCGCGGGATCAGGATGAAAAACTGTTTTTT
abundance: .
d_gene: .
v_gene: TRBV29-1
j_gene: TRBJ1-4

CDR3aa: CASSPVGLAGRETQYF
CDR3nt: TGTGCCAGCAGCCCCGTAGGACTAGCGGGTAGAGAGACCCAGTACTTC
abundance: .
d_gene: TRBD2
v_gene: TRBV5-6
j_gene: TRBJ2-5

CDR3aa: CASSEEDRWGFYEQYF
CDR3nt: TGTGCCAGCAGTGAAGAGGACAGGTGGGGGTTTTACGAGCAGTACTTC
abundance: .
d_gene: TRBD1
v_gene: TRBV6-1
j_gene: TRBJ2-7

CDR3aa: CASSQGVEAFF
CDR3nt: TGCGCCAGCAGCCAGGGGGTTGAAGCTTTCTTT
abundance: .
d_gene: TRBD1
v_gene: TRBV5-1
j_gene: TRBJ1-1

CDR3aa: CASSSGTGAYGYTF
CDR3nt: TGTGCCAGTAGTTCCGGGACAGGGGCCTATGGCTACACCTTC
abundance: .
d_gene: TRBD1
v_gene: TRBV19
j_gene: TRBJ1-2

CDR3aa: CASSRYGQGISYGYTF
CDR3nt: TGTGCCAGCAGCCGATACGGACAGGGAATTAGCTATGGCTACACCTTC
abundance: .
d_gene: TRBD1
v_gene: TRBV5-8
j_gene: TRBJ1-2

CDR3aa: CASSQDFETQYF
CDR3nt: TGCGCCAGCAGCCAAGATTTTGAGACCCAGTACTTC
abundance: .
d_gene: .
v_gene: TRBV4-1
j_gene: TRBJ2-5

CDR3aa: CASSNSVRPPLHF
CDR3nt: TGTGCCAGTAGTAACTCCGTTAGGCCACCCCTCCACTTT
abundance: .
d_gene: .
v_gene: TRBV19
j_gene: TRBJ1-6

CDR3aa: CASSPPEGFQGGYTF
CDR3nt: TGTGCCAGCTCACCACCGGAGGGGTTCCAAGGTGGCTACACCTTC
abundance: .
d_gene: .
v_gene: TRBV18
j_gene: TRBJ1-2

CDR3aa: CASSWDGQTNTGELFF
CDR3nt: TGTGCCAGCAGCTGGGACGGACAGACGAACACCGGGGAGCTGTTTTTT
abundance: .
d_gene: .
v_gene: TRBV7-2
j_gene: TRBJ2-2

CDR3aa: CASSLQTGGPYEQYF
CDR3nt: TGTGCCAGCAGCTTACAGACAGGGGGCCCCTACGAGCAGTACTTC
abundance: .
d_gene: TRBD1
v_gene: TRBV7-6
j_gene: TRBJ2-7

CDR3aa: CASSLNDQPQHF
CDR3nt: TGTGCCAGCAGCCTAAACGATCAGCCCCAGCATTTT
abundance: .
d_gene: .
v_gene: TRBV7-9
j_gene: TRBJ1-5

CDR3aa: CASSEVDRGVEEQYF
CDR3nt: TGTGCCAGCAGTGAAGTGGACAGGGGGGTAGAGGAGCAGTACTTC
abundance: .
d_gene: TRBD1
v_gene: TRBV2
j_gene: TRBJ2-7

CDR3aa: CASSVTAGGESTEAFF
CDR3nt: TGTGCCAGCAGCGTAACCGCAGGGGGGGAGAGTACTGAAGCTTTCTTT
abundance: .
d_gene: TRBD1
v_gene: TRBV9
j_gene: TRBJ1-1

CDR3aa: CASSPGEKLFF
CDR3nt: TGTGCCAGCTCACCAGGGGAAAAACTGTTTTTT
abundance: .
d_gene: .
v_gene: TRBV18
j_gene: TRBJ1-4

CDR3aa: CASSIQGVGYEQYF
CDR3nt: TGTGCCAGTAGTATCCAGGGCGTTGGCTACGAGCAGTACTTC
abundance: .
d_gene: .
v_gene: TRBV19
j_gene: TRBJ2-7

CDR3aa: CASSQGVGSSRTDTQYF
CDR3nt: TGTGCCAGCAGCCAAGGAGTGGGGAGCAGCCGCACAGATACGCAGTATTTT
abundance: .
d_gene: .
v_gene: TRBV4-2
j_gene: TRBJ2-3

CDR3aa: CASSEQGTANIQYF
CDR3nt: TGCGCCAGCAGTGAGCAGGGTACGGCGAACATTCAGTACTTC
abundance: .
d_gene: .
v_gene: TRBV10-1
j_gene: TRBJ2-4

CDR3aa: CASSERTRGGGYTF
CDR3nt: TGTGCCAGCAGTGAAAGAACCAGGGGTGGTGGCTACACCTTC
abundance: .
d_gene: .
v_gene: TRBV6-1
j_gene: TRBJ1-2

CDR3aa: CASSVGTGDGDGELFF
CDR3nt: TGTGCCAGCAGCGTAGGTACGGGGGACGGTGACGGGGAGCTGTTTTTT
abundance: .
d_gene: .
v_gene: TRBV9
j_gene: TRBJ2-2

CDR3aa: CASSDRQGPNTEAFF
CDR3nt: TGTGCCAGTAGTGACCGACAGGGACCGAACACTGAAGCTTTCTTT
abundance: .
d_gene: TRBD1
v_gene: TRBV19
j_gene: TRBJ1-1

CDR3aa: CASSWDRLVGEAFF
CDR3nt: TGTGCCAGCAGTTGGGACAGACTAGTAGGGGAGGCTTTCTTT
abundance: .
d_gene: TRBD1
v_gene: TRBV6-5
j_gene: TRBJ1-1

CDR3aa: CASSYQGANYGYTF
CDR3nt: TGTGCCAGCAGCTACCAAGGGGCTAACTATGGCTACACCTTC
abundance: .
d_gene: .
v_gene: TRBV5-8
j_gene: TRBJ1-2

CDR3aa: CASSESRGSQYF
CDR3nt: TGTGCCAGCAGTGAATCGCGGGGCTCGCAGTATTTT
abundance: .
d_gene: .
v_gene: TRBV6-1
j_gene: TRBJ2-3

CDR3aa: CATSGSRQFPSDEKLFF
CDR3nt: TGTGCCACCAGCGGATCCCGACAGTTCCCTTCGGATGAAAAACTGTTTTTT
abundance: .
d_gene: .
v_gene: TRBV15
j_gene: TRBJ1-4

CDR3aa: CASSPLGSQETQYF
CDR3nt: TGTGCCAGCAGCCCTTTGGGTAGCCAAGAGACCCAGTACTTC
abundance: .
d_gene: .
v_gene: TRBV5-6
j_gene: TRBJ2-5

CDR3aa: CASSFRRDARSDEQFF
CDR3nt: TGTGCTAGCAGCTTCCGCCGGGACGCCCGGTCCGATGAGCAGTTCTTC
abundance: .
d_gene: .
v_gene: TRBV7-8
j_gene: TRBJ2-1

CDR3aa: CASRVTALFF
CDR3nt: TGTGCCAGCAGGGTGACGGCACTGTTTTTT
abundance: few
d_gene: .
v_gene: TRBV2
j_gene: TRBJ1-4

CDR3aa: CASSYSVRGGTEAFF
CDR3nt: TGTGCCAGCAGTTACTCGGTAAGGGGTGGCACTGAAGCTTTCTTT
abundance: once
d_gene: .
v_gene: TRBV6-6
j_gene: TRBJ1-1

CDR3aa: CASSPSFAGGVGNYGYTF
CDR3nt: TGTGCCAGCAGTCCCTCCTTCGCGGGGGGGGTAGGAAACTATGGCTACACCTTC
abundance: many
d_gene: .
v_gene: TRBV2
j_gene: TRBJ1-2

CDR3aa: CASNPTVTNTGELFF
CDR3nt: TGTGCCAGCAACCCGACAGTTACGAACACCGGGGAGCTGTTTTTT
abundance: few
d_gene: .
v_gene: TRBV6-5
j_gene: TRBJ2-2

CDR3aa: CSVNGYTF
CDR3nt: TGCAGCGTAAATGGCTACACCTTC
abundance: .
d_gene: .
v_gene: TRBV29-1
j_gene: TRBJ1-2

CDR3aa: CASSLDTQYF
CDR3nt: TGCGCCAGCAGCTTAGATACGCAGTATTTT
abundance: .
d_gene: .
v_gene: TRBV5-1
j_gene: TRBJ2-3

CDR3aa: CASSQGASGGRQETQYF
CDR3nt: TGCGCCAGCAGCCAAGGGGCTAGCGGTGGTCGACAAGAGACCCAGTACTTC
abundance: .
d_gene: TRBD2
v_gene: TRBV4-1
j_gene: TRBJ2-5

CDR3aa: CASSPRGTASYEQYF
CDR3nt: TGTGCCAGCAGCCCAAGGGGGACGGCCTCCTACGAGCAGTACTTC
abundance: .
d_gene: .
v_gene: TRBV5-6
j_gene: TRBJ2-7

CDR3aa: CASSYSYAGQETQYF
CDR3nt: TGTGCCAGCAGTTACTCTTATGCGGGCCAAGAGACCCAGTACTTC
abundance: .
d_gene: .
v_gene: TRBV6-5
j_gene: TRBJ2-5

CDR3aa: CASSEDLGDRKLFF
CDR3nt: TGTGCCAGCAGTGAAGACCTGGGGGACCGAAAACTGTTTTTT
abundance: .
d_gene: .
v_gene: TRBV2
j_gene: TRBJ1-4

CDR3aa: CASSWSQISGANVLTF
CDR3nt: TGTGCCAGCAGTTGGAGTCAGATCTCTGGGGCCAACGTCCTGACTTTC
abundance: .
d_gene: .
v_gene: TRBV25-1
j_gene: TRBJ2-6

CDR3aa: CASSQDGRVGGYTF
CDR3nt: TGCGCCAGCAGCCAAGATGGCAGGGTGGGAGGCTACACCTTC
abundance: .
d_gene: .
v_gene: TRBV4-1
j_gene: TRBJ1-2

CDR3aa: CASSINNREQFF
CDR3nt: TGCGCCAGCAGCATAAACAACAGGGAGCAGTTCTTC
abundance: .
d_gene: .
v_gene: TRBV5-1
j_gene: TRBJ2-1

CDR3aa: CASAYQGNGYTF
CDR3nt: TGTGCTAGTGCCTACCAGGGGAATGGCTACACCTTC
abundance: .
d_gene: .
v_gene: TRBV12-5
j_gene: TRBJ1-2

CDR3aa: CASSLRQEGNQPQHF
CDR3nt: TGCGCCAGCAGCCTCAGGCAGGAGGGGAATCAGCCCCAGCATTTT
abundance: .
d_gene: .
v_gene: TRBV4-1
j_gene: TRBJ1-5